A single sample gave rise to the 12 T cell receptor beta chains below, sequenced in a study of immune evolution from preneoplasia to lung adenocarcinoma. The assay was immunoSEQ multiplex PCR, and TCRdb's table has in-frame clones only and misses some. The sample has about 6,300 clones; around 76% are singletons. The sequencing sample was made of FFPE minimally invasive lung adenocarcinoma tissue. The receptors stem from an older person with lung adenocarcinoma.

This clone was seen a single time. The chain has TRBV10-1 and TRBJ2-2, with D tentatively TRBD1 (6 bases). The CDR3 spans 14 residues. Per germline, CDR1 WNHNN and CDR2 SYGVQD (reference sequence). The V gene lost 6 bases and the J gene lost 5 bases, with 13 bases spanning the gap. The CDR3 region is CASSWGRGTGELFF. The CDR3 nucleotides read TGCGCCAGCAGCTGGGGAAGGGGGACCGGGGAGCTGTTTTTT.

This CDR3 is CASSLGGIVGNQPQHF. CDR3 nucleotide sequence: TGTGCCAGCAGCTTGGGGGGCATCGTCGGCAATCAGCCCCAGCATTTT. The chain joins TRBV5-6 to TRBJ1-5; a weak D match, TRBD1 (5 bases). Per germline, CDR1 SGHDT and CDR2 YYEEEE. CDR3 length equals 16 residues. V shed 0 bases and J shed 2 bases, with 12 bases lying between them.

The J gene is TRBJ2-2, the V gene TRBV30, with D perhaps TRBD1 (6 bases). From germline, CDR1 is GTSNPN and CDR2 SVGIG (reference sequence). V dropped 2 bases and J dropped 6 bases, with 16 bases sitting between them. The CDR3 is made up of 15 amino acids. CDR3 sequence reads: CAWSPGQSRPGELFF. The CDR3 DNA reads TGTGCCTGGAGTCCCGGACAGTCCCGGCCCGGGGAGCTGTTTTTT.

The J gene is TRBJ2-2, the V gene TRBV5-1; D remains unclear. With 4 bases removed from V and 5 bases from J, the gap between germline ends came to 9 bases. The CDR3 runs to 13 residues. The germline V gene encodes CDR1 SGHRS and CDR2 YFSETQ. CDR3: CASSLKFTGELFF. The CDR3 nucleotides are TGCGCCAGCAGCCTGAAATTTACCGGGGAGCTGTTTTTT.

This clone appeared a few times. V gene TRBV27 combines with J gene TRBJ2-1, with 10 bases that match TRBD2. The germline CDR1 and CDR2 sequences are MNHEY and SMNVEV (reference sequence). V was pared by 3 bases and J by 6 bases, with 5 bases of the junction left unmatched. The CDR3 spans 15 residues. CDR3 sequence: CASSLGTSALNEQFF. Written as DNA, the CDR3 is TGTGCCAGCAGTTTGGGGACTAGCGCCCTCAATGAGCAGTTCTTC.

A single count supports this clone. The V gene is TRBV5-1, the J gene TRBJ2-7, with D tentatively TRBD1 (5 bases). CDR3 length equals 15 residues. The germline CDR1 and CDR2 sequences are SGHRS and YFSETQ. V was shortened by 4 bases and J by 5 bases, with 19 bases between the two germline ends. DNA for the CDR3: TGCGCCAGCAGCCCCTCAGGGATATCGACTCACGAGCAGTACTTC. Its protein product is CASSPSGISTHEQYF.

This chain joins TRBV6-5 and TRBJ1-5; 9 nucleotides line up with TRBD1. Trimming removed 4 bases from V and 2 bases from J; junction bases left unmatched: 3. The CDR3 is made up of 15 amino acids. The V gene's germline CDR1 is MNHEY and CDR2 SVGAGI. CDR3 sequence: CASSSRQGGNQPQHF. Here the CDR3 DNA reads TGTGCCAGCAGTTCAAGACAGGGGGGCAATCAGCCCCAGCATTTT.

Remarks on this clone: It is likely a read error, because the conserved phenylalanine at the end of the CDR3 is missing. No DNA is shown, since the ends of the CDR3 on it are uncertain; the CDR3 is the one TCRdb lists. V gene TRBV10-3 combines with J gene TRBJ1-4; no DNA check was done on the table's D call, TRBD1. The CDR3 is 9 amino acids long, termini counted. Germline CDR1 and CDR2: ENHRY and SYGVKD. The CDR3 is CAISEDRFL.

This clone was recorded a few times. The genes are TRBV27 and TRBJ2-7; 8 bases map to TRBD2. V was pared by 3 bases and J by 2 bases, with 3 bases of the junction left unmatched. Looked up from germline, CDR1 is MNHEY and CDR2 is SMNVEV (reference sequence). The CDR3 extends over 14 amino acids. The chain's CDR3 is CASSLAGGPYEQYF. The CDR3 DNA follows: TGTGCCAGCAGTTTGGCGGGAGGCCCCTACGAGCAGTACTTC.

This clone was detected only a few times. The V and J genes are TRBV7-3 and TRBJ2-1; no firm D call. The V and J ends lost 0 bases and 7 bases respectively, with 7 bases between them. The length of the CDR3 is 13 residues. Germline V gene sequence: CDR1 SGHTA, CDR2 FQGTGA. The CDR3 spells CASSLTGLNEQFF. Here the CDR3 DNA reads TGTGCCAGCAGCTTAACAGGGTTGAATGAGCAGTTCTTC.

V usage is TRBV19 and J usage is TRBJ1-2; D gene uncertain. Trimming stripped 2 bases from V and 3 bases from J, with 10 bases between. The CDR3 runs to 14 residues. The germline V gene encodes CDR1 LNHDA and CDR2 SQIVND (reference sequence). CDR3 coding DNA: TGTGCCAGTAGTATAAGGGCGGTGGACTATGGCTACACCTTC. Translating it yields CASSIRAVDYGYTF.

This chain joins TRBV5-4 and TRBJ1-5; D is ambiguous. This CDR3 region has 14 residues. Trimming removed 0 bases from V and 6 bases from J, with 10 bases in between. CDR1 SGHNT and CDR2 YYREEE come from the germline V gene (reference sequence). The CDR3 DNA reads as TGTGCCAGCAGCTTGGGGGGTGGCGCTCAGCCCCAGCATTTT. Translated, it gives CASSLGGGAQPQHF.